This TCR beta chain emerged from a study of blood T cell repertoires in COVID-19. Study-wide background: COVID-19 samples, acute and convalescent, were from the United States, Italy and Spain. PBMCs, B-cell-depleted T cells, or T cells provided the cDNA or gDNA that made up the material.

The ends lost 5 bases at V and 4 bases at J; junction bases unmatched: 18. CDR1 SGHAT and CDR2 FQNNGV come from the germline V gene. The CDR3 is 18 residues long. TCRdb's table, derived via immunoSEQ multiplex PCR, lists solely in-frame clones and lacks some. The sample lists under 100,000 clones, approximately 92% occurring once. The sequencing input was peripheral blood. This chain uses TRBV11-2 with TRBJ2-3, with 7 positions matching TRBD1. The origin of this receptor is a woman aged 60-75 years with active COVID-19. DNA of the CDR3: TGTGCCAGCAGCCCTAGAGCCCCCAGGAGACAGGGTGCAGATACGCAGTATTTT. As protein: CASSPRAPRRQGADTQYF.